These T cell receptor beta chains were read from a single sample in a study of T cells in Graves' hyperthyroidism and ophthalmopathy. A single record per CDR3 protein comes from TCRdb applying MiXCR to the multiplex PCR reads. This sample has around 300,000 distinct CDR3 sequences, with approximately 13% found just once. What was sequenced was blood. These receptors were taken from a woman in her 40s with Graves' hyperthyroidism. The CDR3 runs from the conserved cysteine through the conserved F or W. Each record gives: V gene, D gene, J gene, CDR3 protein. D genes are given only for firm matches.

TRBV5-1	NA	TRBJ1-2	CASSLGQGYGGYTF
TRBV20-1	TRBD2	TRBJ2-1	CSASPPTSGYNEQFF
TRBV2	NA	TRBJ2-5	CASSPNSSGETQYF
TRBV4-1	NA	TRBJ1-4	CASSQDSVQQVKLFF
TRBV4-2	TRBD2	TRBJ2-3	CASSPIGTSGREDTQYF
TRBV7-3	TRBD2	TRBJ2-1	CASSRREASNEQFF
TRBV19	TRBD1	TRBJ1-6	CASSTLGQGRTLHF
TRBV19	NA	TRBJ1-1	CASSILRALNTEAFF
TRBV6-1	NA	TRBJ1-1	CASSPTTGQMNTEAFF
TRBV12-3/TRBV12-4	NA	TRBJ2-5	CASSSPRMRETQYF
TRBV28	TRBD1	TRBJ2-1	CASLAGGQGADNEQFF
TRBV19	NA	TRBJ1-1	CASSQNRDTEAFF
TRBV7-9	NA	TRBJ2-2	CASSPTLANGELFF
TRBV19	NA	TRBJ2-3	CASSFTDPPSTDTQYF
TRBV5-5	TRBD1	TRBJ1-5	CASSPRGDNYQPQHF
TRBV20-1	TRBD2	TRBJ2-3	CSARAISGRADTQYF
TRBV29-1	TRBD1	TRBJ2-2	CSVNPGQGTGELFF
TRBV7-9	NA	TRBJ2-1	CASSLTQVEFF
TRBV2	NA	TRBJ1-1	CASYLSQINTEAFF
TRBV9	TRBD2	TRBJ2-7	CASSPSTSGAYEQYF
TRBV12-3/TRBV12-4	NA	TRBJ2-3	CASRSGVDTQYF
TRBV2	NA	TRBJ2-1	CASTITGASNEQFF
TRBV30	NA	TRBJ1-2	CAWSAIGNYGYTF
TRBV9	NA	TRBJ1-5	CASSVGTANQPQHF
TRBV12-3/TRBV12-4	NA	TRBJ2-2	CASSSSGNTGELFF
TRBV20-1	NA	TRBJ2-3	CSARDHGRPGGDTQYF
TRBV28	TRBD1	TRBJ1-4	CASSIRGLDEKLFF
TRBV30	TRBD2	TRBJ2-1	CAWRGLAGVYNEQFF
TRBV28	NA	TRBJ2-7	CASRPQIVRLYEQYF
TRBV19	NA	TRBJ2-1	CASTSRDHEQFF
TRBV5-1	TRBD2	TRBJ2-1	CASSPRTSGRDYNEQFF
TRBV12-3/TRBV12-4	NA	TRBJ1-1	CASRELQGNTEAFF
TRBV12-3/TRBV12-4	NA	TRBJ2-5	CASSLNEGETQYF
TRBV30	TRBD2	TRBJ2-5	CAWSLSGRASPQETQYF
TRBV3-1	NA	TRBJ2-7	CASSRFRDTSYEQYF
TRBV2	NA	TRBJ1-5	CASSGSVDDQPQHF
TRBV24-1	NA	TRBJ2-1	CATSDVTGTPNNEQFF
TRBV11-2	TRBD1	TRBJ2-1	CASSRTGPYNEQFF
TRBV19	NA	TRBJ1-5	CASSRRGGLGQPQHF
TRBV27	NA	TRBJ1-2	CASSLVGQLNYGYTF
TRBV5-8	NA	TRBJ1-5	CASSPIQGSRNQPQHF
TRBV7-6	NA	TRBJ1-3	CASSKGSGNTIYF
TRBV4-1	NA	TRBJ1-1	CASSQGLLNTEAFF
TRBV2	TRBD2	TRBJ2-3	CASSRTSGRAETDTQYF
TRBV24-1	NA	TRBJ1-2	CATSDLSYGYTF
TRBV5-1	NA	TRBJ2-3	CASTTPREGDTQYF